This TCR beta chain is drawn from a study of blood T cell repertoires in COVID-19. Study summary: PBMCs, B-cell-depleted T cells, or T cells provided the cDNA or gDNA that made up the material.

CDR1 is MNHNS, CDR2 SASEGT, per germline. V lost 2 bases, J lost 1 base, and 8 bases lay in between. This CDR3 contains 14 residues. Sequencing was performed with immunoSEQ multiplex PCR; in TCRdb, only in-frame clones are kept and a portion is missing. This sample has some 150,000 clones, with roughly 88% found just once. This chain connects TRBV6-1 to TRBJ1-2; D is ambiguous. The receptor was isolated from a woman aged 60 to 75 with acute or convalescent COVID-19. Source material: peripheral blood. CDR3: CASSEHGSNYGYTF. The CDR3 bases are TGTGCCAGCAGTGAACATGGCAGTAACTATGGCTACACCTTC.